This T cell receptor beta chain was identified during a study of tumor and adjacent non-tumor tissue in lung cancer. On the study more broadly: The cohort had approximately 12 adenocarcinoma, 2 squamous cell and 1 small cell patients.

The library came from three nested PCR rounds adapted from ARM-PCR protocols. TCRdb re-called the multiplex PCR reads with MiXCR, one entry per CDR3 protein. This table has 100,000 or so distinct CDR3 sequences, 65% appearing once. This clonotype appeared many times. No cell sorting was done before RNA was extracted from the tissue. Distant lung tissue was collected more than 3 cm away from the tumor edge. The TCR sequence derives from a man younger than 40 with non-small cell lung cancer. Specimen: distant non-tumor lung tissue.

The CDR3 sequence: CASTVGGTGANYGYTF. The DNA for the CDR3 is TGTGCCAGCACCGTAGGCGGGACAGGGGCTAACTATGGCTACACCTTC. The J gene is TRBJ1-2, the V gene TRBV6-2 or TRBV6-3, with TRBD1 matching 10 bases. CDR1 and CDR2 (germline): MNHEY, SVGEGT. V lost 7 bases, J lost 0 bases, and 8 bases stayed unmatched. The CDR3 extends over 16 amino acids.